Described below is a single T cell receptor beta chain sequence and its context. Profiled with immunoSEQ multiplex PCR; TCRdb holds only in-frame clones, not every one. The sample yields about 2.3 million clones, over 85% seen once. The data are from a study of shared clonotypes between healthy human individuals. CD45RA-negative memory and CD45RA+ naive subsets were split from the CD4+ cells. Sequenced material: naive CD4+ T cells from PBMCs. The sample's subset: CD45RA+ positively selected. The sequence was collected from a man aged 18 to 35 in good health. Some clones in this sample may be carry-over from other donors' samples.

CDR3 protein: CASSLGPSNTEAFF. CDR3 nucleotides: TGCGCCAGCAGCTTGGGACCGTCGAACACTGAAGCTTTCTTT. V usage is TRBV5-1 and J usage is TRBJ1-1; the D is unclear. V dropped 0 bases and J dropped 1 base, with 7 bases sitting between them. The CDR3 runs 14 residues. From germline, CDR1 is SGHRS and CDR2 YFSETQ.